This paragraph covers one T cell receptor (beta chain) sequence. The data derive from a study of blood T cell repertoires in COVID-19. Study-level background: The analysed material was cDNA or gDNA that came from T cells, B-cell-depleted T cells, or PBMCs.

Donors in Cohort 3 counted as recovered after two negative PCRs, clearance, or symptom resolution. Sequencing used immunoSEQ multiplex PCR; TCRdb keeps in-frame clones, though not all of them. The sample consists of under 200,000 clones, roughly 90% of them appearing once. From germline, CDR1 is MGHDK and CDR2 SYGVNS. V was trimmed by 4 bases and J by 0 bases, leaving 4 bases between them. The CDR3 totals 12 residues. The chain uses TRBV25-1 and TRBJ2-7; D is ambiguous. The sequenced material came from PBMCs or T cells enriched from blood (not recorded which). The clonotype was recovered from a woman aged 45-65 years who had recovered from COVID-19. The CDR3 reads CASSALSYEQYF. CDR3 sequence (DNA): TGTGCCAGCAGTGCCCTCTCCTACGAGCAGTACTTC.